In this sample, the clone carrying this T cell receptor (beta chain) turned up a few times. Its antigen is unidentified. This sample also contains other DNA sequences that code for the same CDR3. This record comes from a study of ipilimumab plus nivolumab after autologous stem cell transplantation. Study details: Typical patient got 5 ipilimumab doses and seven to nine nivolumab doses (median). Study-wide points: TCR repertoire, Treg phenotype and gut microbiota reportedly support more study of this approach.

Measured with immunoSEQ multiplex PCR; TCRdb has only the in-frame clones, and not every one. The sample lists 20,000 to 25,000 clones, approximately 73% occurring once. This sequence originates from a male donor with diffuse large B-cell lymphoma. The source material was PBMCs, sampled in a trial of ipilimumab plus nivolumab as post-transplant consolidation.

The CDR3 bases are TGTGCCAGCAGCTGGGACAGGGGGCTTTCTGGCTACACCTTC. It yields the protein CASSWDRGLSGYTF. V is TRBV5-6 and J is TRBJ1-2; 12 bases align to TRBD1. Germline CDR1 is SGHDT and CDR2 is YYEEEE. The CDR3 length is 14 residues. Losses at the gene ends were 3 bases for V and 7 bases for J; bases not matched to a gene: 4.